Listed below are T cell receptor beta chains from one sample, sequenced in a study of beta chain features in type 1 diabetes. Using immunoSEQ multiplex PCR, the repertoire was profiled, and TCRdb retains in-frame clones only, with some absent. The sample has around 430,000 clones, 30% seen once. The material sequenced was naive CD4+ T cells from blood. The receptor set was obtained from a man younger than 30 in good health. Both conserved end residues are part of each CDR3. A D gene is named only where the DNA matches it firmly. A clone size is listed for some rows: how often the clone was seen (once, few, many), or a class if it is expanded.

length: 11
D: -
size: few
J: TRBJ2-7
V: TRBV5-1
DNA: TGCGCCAGCAGCTCCTCCTACGAGCAGTACTTC
CDR3: CASSSSYEQYF

length: 15
D: TRBD2
size: -
J: TRBJ2-3
V: TRBV2
DNA: TGTGCCAGCAGTGTACTAGCGGGAGGGCCAGATACGCAGTATTTT
CDR3: CASSVLAGGPDTQYF

length: 14
D: -
size: -
J: TRBJ2-7
V: TRBV2
DNA: TGTGCCAGCAGTGAAAGCATCAGGGTGGGCGAGCAGTACTTC
CDR3: CASSESIRVGEQYF

length: 14
D: -
size: -
J: TRBJ1-2
V: TRBV5-6
DNA: TGTGCCAGCAGCTTGGTCCAGGGCGCGTATGGCTACACCTTC
CDR3: CASSLVQGAYGYTF

length: 15
D: -
size: -
J: TRBJ2-7
V: TRBV5-1
DNA: TGCGCCAGCAGCTTGGAGACAGTCTTCTCCTACGAGCAGTACTTC
CDR3: CASSLETVFSYEQYF

length: 14
D: -
size: -
J: TRBJ2-2
V: TRBV29-1
DNA: TGCAGCGTTGGGGTAGGGGTCCTCACCGGGGAGCTGTTTTTT
CDR3: CSVGVGVLTGELFF

length: 14
D: -
size: few
J: TRBJ2-1
V: TRBV7-2
DNA: TGTGCCAGCAGCTTAGCCGGTTCTATGAATGAGCAGTTCTTC
CDR3: CASSLAGSMNEQFF

length: 13
D: -
size: -
J: TRBJ1-1
V: TRBV9
DNA: TGTGCCAGCAACCTCGGAGCGAACACTGAAGCTTTCTTT
CDR3: CASNLGANTEAFF

length: 13
D: -
size: few
J: TRBJ2-5
V: TRBV6-5
DNA: TGTGCCAGCAGCGCCTCTAGGGCTGGGGGCCAGTACTTC
CDR3: CASSASRAGGQYF

length: 13
D: -
size: -
J: TRBJ2-7
V: TRBV18
DNA: TGTGCCAGCTCACCAGGACTCGTACGCGAGCAGTACTTC
CDR3: CASSPGLVREQYF

length: 15
D: -
size: few
J: TRBJ2-2
V: TRBV9
DNA: TGTGCCAGCAGCGTAGCCAGCGGAAACACCGGGGAGCTGTTTTTT
CDR3: CASSVASGNTGELFF

length: 13
D: -
size: few
J: TRBJ1-5
V: TRBV29-1
DNA: TGCAGCGTTGGGCAGACAAGCAATCAGCCCCAGCATTTT
CDR3: CSVGQTSNQPQHF

length: 13
D: -
size: few
J: TRBJ2-1
V: TRBV5-1
DNA: TGCGCCAGCAGCTTGGAACGCATCAATGAGCAGTTCTTC
CDR3: CASSLERINEQFF

length: 13
D: -
size: few
J: TRBJ2-2
V: TRBV30
DNA: TGTGCCTGGAGTGTATCCAGTCCCGGGGAGCTGTTTTTT
CDR3: CAWSVSSPGELFF

length: 12
D: -
size: few
J: TRBJ2-7
V: TRBV6-5
DNA: TGTGCCAGCACCGACAGGTGGTACGAGCAGTACTTC
CDR3: CASTDRWYEQYF

length: 15
D: TRBD1
size: -
J: TRBJ2-2
V: TRBV5-6
DNA: TGTGCCAGCAGCCACGGGACAGGGGCCGCCGGGGAGCTGTTTTTT
CDR3: CASSHGTGAAGELFF

length: 16
D: -
size: -
J: TRBJ2-2
V: TRBV7-2
DNA: TGTGCCAGCGGCCTTGTCGTAGGCGTAGGAACCGGGGAGCTGTTTTTT
CDR3: CASGLVVGVGTGELFF

length: 11
D: -
size: -
J: TRBJ2-5
V: TRBV29-1
DNA: TGCAGCGTTGTCCGGGGGGAGACCCAGTACTTC
CDR3: CSVVRGETQYF

length: 15
D: TRBD1
size: few
J: TRBJ2-5
V: TRBV25-1
DNA: TGTGCCAGCAGGGGCGACAGGGGGGATCAAGAGACCCAGTACTTC
CDR3: CASRGDRGDQETQYF

length: 15
D: TRBD2
size: -
J: TRBJ2-1
V: TRBV25-1
DNA: TGTGCCAGCAGTATCCGGGAGGGGTCCTACAATGAGCAGTTCTTC
CDR3: CASSIREGSYNEQFF

length: 17
D: TRBD2
size: -
J: TRBJ2-7
V: TRBV5-4
DNA: TGTGCCAGCAGCTTGGGCCTACTAGCGGATAGCTCCTACGAGCAGTACTTC
CDR3: CASSLGLLADSSYEQYF

length: 11
D: -
size: few
J: TRBJ2-5
V: TRBV29-1
DNA: TGCAGCGCCGCCGGGGAAGAGACCCAGTACTTC
CDR3: CSAAGEETQYF

length: 14
D: -
size: -
J: TRBJ2-7
V: TRBV5-1
DNA: TGCGCCAGCAGCCCACAGGTGAACTCCTACGAGCAGTACTTC
CDR3: CASSPQVNSYEQYF

length: 14
D: -
size: -
J: TRBJ1-1
V: TRBV7-9
DNA: TGTGCCAGCAGCCACTACAACCTGAACACTGAAGCTTTCTTT
CDR3: CASSHYNLNTEAFF

length: 15
D: TRBD2
size: many
J: TRBJ2-5
V: TRBV30
DNA: TGTGCCTGGAGTTTAGCGGGAGGGCCTTCCCGGACCCAGTACTTC
CDR3: CAWSLAGGPSRTQYF

length: 12
D: -
size: -
J: TRBJ2-7
V: TRBV30
DNA: TGTGCCTGGAAGGGCTGGGCCTACGAGCAGTACTTC
CDR3: CAWKGWAYEQYF

length: 14
D: -
size: few
J: TRBJ2-1
V: TRBV19
DNA: TGTGCCAGTACCCCCTGGTCCAGTTACAATGAGCAGTTCTTC
CDR3: CASTPWSSYNEQFF

length: 10
D: -
size: few
J: TRBJ2-1
V: TRBV20-1
DNA: TGCAGTGTCAAGATGAATGAGCAGTTCTTC
CDR3: CSVKMNEQFF

length: 16
D: TRBD2
size: few
J: TRBJ2-1
V: TRBV7-3
DNA: TGTGCCAGCAGCTCCATGACTAGCGGGAGAACAAATGAGCAGTTCTTC
CDR3: CASSSMTSGRTNEQFF

length: 14
D: -
size: few
J: TRBJ2-3
V: TRBV7-2
DNA: TGTGCCAGCAGCTTAGCGAGGGGCACAGATACGCAGTATTTT
CDR3: CASSLARGTDTQYF

length: 16
D: TRBD2
size: -
J: TRBJ2-3
V: TRBV7-9
DNA: TGTGCCAGCAGACTAGGGACTAGCGGGAGAGCGGATACGCAGTATTTT
CDR3: CASRLGTSGRADTQYF

length: 14
D: -
size: -
J: TRBJ1-1
V: TRBV5-1
DNA: TGCGCCAGCAGCACCGGGACGGGGAACACTGAAGCTTTCTTT
CDR3: CASSTGTGNTEAFF

length: 15
D: TRBD2
size: -
J: TRBJ2-3
V: TRBV7-9
DNA: TGTGCCAGCAGCGCCGGACTAGCCCGCACAGATACGCAGTATTTT
CDR3: CASSAGLARTDTQYF

length: 17
D: -
size: -
J: TRBJ2-7
V: TRBV9
DNA: TGTGCCAGCAGCGTAGGCCCTTTGGGGGCCAGCTCCTACGAGCAGTACTTC
CDR3: CASSVGPLGASSYEQYF

length: 12
D: TRBD1
size: few
J: TRBJ1-1
V: TRBV7-2
DNA: TGTGCGTCGGGGACAGGGCGGACTGAAGCTTTCTTT
CDR3: CASGTGRTEAFF

length: 17
D: TRBD1
size: once
J: TRBJ2-3
V: TRBV25-1
DNA: TGTGCCAGCAGTGCCGTTCTCGGGACAGGCCACACAGATACGCAGTATTTT
CDR3: CASSAVLGTGHTDTQYF

length: 13
D: -
size: -
J: TRBJ2-3
V: TRBV7-3
DNA: TGTGCCAGCAGCTCCCAACGGCCAGATACGCAGTATTTT
CDR3: CASSSQRPDTQYF

length: 15
D: TRBD1
size: -
J: TRBJ2-7
V: TRBV4-2
DNA: TGTGCCAGCAGCCCTGGCGGACAGGGGGCCTCCGAGCAGTACTTC
CDR3: CASSPGGQGASEQYF

length: 14
D: -
size: -
J: TRBJ1-5
V: TRBV28
DNA: TGTGCCAGCACCCTGCGACAGGAGGATCAGCCCCAGCATTTT
CDR3: CASTLRQEDQPQHF

length: 14
D: -
size: -
J: TRBJ2-2
V: TRBV19
DNA: TGTGCCAGTAGTACTTTGCGGAACACCGGGGAGCTGTTTTTT
CDR3: CASSTLRNTGELFF

length: 16
D: -
size: few
J: TRBJ2-1
V: TRBV7-9
DNA: TGTGCCACTCGTCTGGGGGAACCCGACCCCTACAATGAGCAGTTCTTC
CDR3: CATRLGEPDPYNEQFF

length: 12
D: -
size: few
J: TRBJ2-3
V: TRBV5-1
DNA: TGCGCCAGCAGCTCGACAGCAGATACGCAGTATTTT
CDR3: CASSSTADTQYF

length: 14
D: TRBD1
size: -
J: TRBJ2-1
V: TRBV5-1
DNA: TGCGCCAGCAGCTTGGGACAGGGTTATAATGAGCAGTTCTTC
CDR3: CASSLGQGYNEQFF

length: 8
D: -
size: few
J: TRBJ2-7
V: TRBV27
DNA: TGTGCCAGAACCGAGCAGTACTTC
CDR3: CARTEQYF

length: 15
D: TRBD2
size: -
J: TRBJ2-5
V: TRBV9
DNA: TGTGCCAGCAGCCCCATAGCGGGAGGCCAAGAGACCCAGTACTTC
CDR3: CASSPIAGGQETQYF

length: 13
D: -
size: few
J: TRBJ2-3
V: TRBV7-2
DNA: TGTGCCAGCAGTCAGACCCGGGGAGATACGCAGTATTTT
CDR3: CASSQTRGDTQYF

length: 11
D: -
size: -
J: TRBJ2-3
V: TRBV20-1
DNA: TGCAGTGCTAGAATTCTGGATACGCAGTATTTT
CDR3: CSARILDTQYF

length: 16
D: -
size: -
J: TRBJ2-7
V: TRBV4-3
DNA: TGCGCCAGCAGCCAAACGACCGGGACTGTTGCCTACGAGCAGTACTTC
CDR3: CASSQTTGTVAYEQYF

length: 16
D: -
size: few
J: TRBJ2-7
V: TRBV28
DNA: TGTGCCAGCAGTTCAGCCCGACAGGTTATTATCTACGAGCAGTACTTC
CDR3: CASSSARQVIIYEQYF

length: 16
D: TRBD2
size: -
J: TRBJ2-1
V: TRBV5-4
DNA: TGTGCCAGCAGCTTGGTGGTAGCGGGAGGTTCGGTCGGGCAGTTCTTC
CDR3: CASSLVVAGGSVGQFF

length: 15
D: -
size: -
J: TRBJ2-7
V: TRBV13
DNA: TGTGCCAGCAGCTTATATCGCTCGAGCTCCTACGAGCAGTACTTC
CDR3: CASSLYRSSSYEQYF